This TCR beta chain was sequenced during a study of neurological immune-mediated disorders. TCRdb passed the 5' RACE reads through MiXCR, listing each CDR3 protein once. This sample has fewer than 90,000 distinct CDR3 sequences, with roughly 5.5% found just once. This clonotype has a handful of counts. This TCR derives from a man aged 18 to 29 with multiple sclerosis. The sample comprised PBMCs.

CDR3 in amino acids: CASSSKGIKQYF. In DNA form, the CDR3 reads TGTGCCAGCAGCTCAAAGGGTATTAAGCAGTATTTT. V is TRBV11-2 and J is TRBJ2-3; D ambiguous. The CDR3 consists of 12 residues. The ends were cut back, 4 bases at V and 11 bases at J, with 13 bases in the middle. Germline V gives CDR1 SGHAT, CDR2 FQNNGV.